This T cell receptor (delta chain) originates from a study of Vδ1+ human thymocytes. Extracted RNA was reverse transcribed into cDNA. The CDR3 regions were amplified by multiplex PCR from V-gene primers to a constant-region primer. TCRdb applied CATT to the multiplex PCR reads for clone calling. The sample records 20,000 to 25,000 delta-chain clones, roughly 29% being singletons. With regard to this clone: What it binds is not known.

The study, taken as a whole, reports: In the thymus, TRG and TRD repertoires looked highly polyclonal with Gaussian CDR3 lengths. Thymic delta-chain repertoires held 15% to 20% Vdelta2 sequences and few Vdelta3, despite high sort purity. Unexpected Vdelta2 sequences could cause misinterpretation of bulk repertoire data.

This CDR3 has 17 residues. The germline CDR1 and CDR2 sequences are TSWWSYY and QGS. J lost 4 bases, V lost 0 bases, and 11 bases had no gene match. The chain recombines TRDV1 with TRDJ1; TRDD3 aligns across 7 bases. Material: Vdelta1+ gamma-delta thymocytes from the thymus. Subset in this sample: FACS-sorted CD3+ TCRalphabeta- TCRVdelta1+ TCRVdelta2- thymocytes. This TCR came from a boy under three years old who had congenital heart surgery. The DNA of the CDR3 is TGTGCTCTTGGGGAACTCCACGAGGAGGGATACAGCGATAAACTCATCTTT. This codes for CALGELHEEGYSDKLIF.